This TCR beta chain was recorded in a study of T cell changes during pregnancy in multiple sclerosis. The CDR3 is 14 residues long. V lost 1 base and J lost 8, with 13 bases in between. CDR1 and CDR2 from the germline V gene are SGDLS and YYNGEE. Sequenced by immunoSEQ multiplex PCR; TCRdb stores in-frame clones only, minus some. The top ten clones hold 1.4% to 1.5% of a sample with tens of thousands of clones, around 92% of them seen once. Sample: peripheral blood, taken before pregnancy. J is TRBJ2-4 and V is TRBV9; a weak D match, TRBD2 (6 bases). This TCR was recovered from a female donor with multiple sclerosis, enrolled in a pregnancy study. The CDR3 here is CASSVLGGGDIQYF. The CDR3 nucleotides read TGTGCCAGCAGCGTACTCGGTGGCGGGGACATTCAGTACTTC.